This TCR beta chain was identified in a study of control samples from healthy donors and cancer patients. Using immunoSEQ multiplex PCR, the repertoire was profiled, and TCRdb retains in-frame clones only, with some absent. The sample lists some 190,000 clones; about 90% were seen once. The sample was blood. This receptor was taken from a man in his thirties or forties in good health.

CDR3 nucleotides: TGCGCCAGCAGCCCGACAAGCGGCGCCGGCGAGCAGTACTTC. Encoded protein: CASSPTSGAGEQYF. The chain joins TRBV5-1 to TRBJ2-7; the D gene is possibly TRBD2 (5 bases). Germline V gene sequence: CDR1 SGHRS, CDR2 YFSETQ. The CDR3 totals 14 residues. V was shortened by 4 bases and J by 6 bases, with 17 bases between the two germline ends.